Listed here is a single TCR beta chain. Its target is unknown. This entry comes from a study of blood T cells in healthy people across ages. Study results and caveats: TCR beta diversity per million T cells fell roughly linearly with age.

Per the germline V gene, CDR1 is SQVTM and CDR2 is ANQGSEA. This CDR3 has 16 residues. Deletions cut 4 bases from V and 5 bases from J, with 23 bases between. With a J-beta primer mix and a sample-barcoded 5' primer, a second PCR ran about 6 to 11 cycles. MiXCR, run by TCRdb on the 5' RACE reads, gives a single entry per CDR3 protein. This sample yields about 720,000 distinct CDR3 sequences, of which just under 25% are seen a single time; more than 3% belongs to the top ten. The same data also went into a second study, on T cells of mothers and their children. This second report adds: The extracted RNA was employed in its entirety for cDNA synthesis, at roughly 1.5 ug per 15 ul.

The rearrangement joins TRBV29-1 to TRBJ1-2; weak D call: TRBD1 (5 bases). The TCR was taken from a boy between 10 and 17 years old in good health. Source material: blood. The CDR3 DNA reads as TGCAGCGTTGGGCCCCTTGGGGCGCCTCCCCTATATGGCTACACCTTC. Protein product: CSVGPLGAPPLYGYTF.